The 22 T cell receptor beta chains given below trace back to one sample, sequenced in a study of shared clonotypes between healthy human individuals. Assay: immunoSEQ multiplex PCR; the TCRdb copy retains only in-frame clones and omits some. The sample records about 700,000 clones, roughly 94% being singletons. Naive-designated CD8 cells lacked CD45RO, were positively enriched for CCR7, and omitted terminally differentiated effector memory CD45RA+ cells. The sample consisted of naive CD8+ T cells sorted from blood. The receptors derive from a man between 25 and 39 years old in good health.

This clone was seen only once. The chain couples TRBV6-1 to TRBJ2-1, with 13 bases identical to TRBD2. This CDR3 is built from 15 residues. Unmatched junction bases numbered 3, after V lost 6 bases and J lost 4 bases. Germline CDR1 MNHNS, CDR2 SASEGT. The CDR3 sequence: CASSGTSGNYNEQFF. CDR3 bases: TGTGCCAGCAGCGGGACTAGCGGGAATTACAATGAGCAGTTCTTC.

The chain carries TRBV11-2 and TRBJ2-7, with a possible D match to TRBD2 (5 bases). The length of the CDR3 is 15 residues. V was trimmed by 1 base and J by 0 bases, leaving 10 bases between them. CDR1 SGHAT and CDR2 FQNNGV come from the germline V gene. The CDR3 protein is CASSLAVRASYEQYF. The CDR3 DNA follows: TGTGCCAGCAGCTTAGCAGTGCGGGCCTCCTACGAGCAGTACTTC.

J is TRBJ2-3 and V is TRBV7-9; tentative D call: TRBD1 (6 bases). CDR3 size: 12 residues. Germline CDR1 reads SEHNR; CDR2 reads FQNEAQ (reference sequence). The V end lost 9 bases, the J end lost 2 bases, and 9 bases lay between the germline ends. In nucleotides, the CDR3 is TGTGCCAGTCAGGGGTTCACAGATACGCAGTATTTT. This encodes CASQGFTDTQYF.

V is TRBV6-1 and J is TRBJ2-7; TRBD2 agrees at 7 bases. Germline-derived CDR1 and CDR2 are MNHNS and SASEGT. This CDR3 has 13 residues. Trimming at V came to 6 bases and at J to 7 bases, leaving 9 bases not matched to a gene. The CDR3 sequence is CASRPREVREQYF. For the CDR3, the DNA is TGTGCCAGCAGACCACGGGAGGTGCGGGAGCAGTACTTC.

To note about this clone: Given a much more abundant clone one base away, this may be a read error. The V gene is TRBV5-4, the J gene TRBJ2-7; a possible D gene is TRBD2 (5 bases). V was shortened by 4 bases and J by 2 bases, with 10 bases between the two germline ends. The germline V gene has CDR1 SGHNT and CDR2 YYREEE (reference sequence). This CDR3 has 13 residues. The chain's CDR3 is CASSPEGPYEQYF. In nucleotides, the CDR3 is TGTGCCAGCAGCCCCGAGGGCCCCTACGAGCAGTACTTC.

The V and J genes are TRBV4-1 and TRBJ2-1; 12 bases match TRBD2. There are 17 residues in the CDR3. Germline loops: CDR1 MGHRA, CDR2 YSYEKL. V was pared by 4 bases and J by 1 base, with 5 bases of the junction left unmatched. CDR3 nucleotides: TGCGCCAGCAGCCGACTAGCGGGAGCCGTATCCTACAATGAGCAGTTCTTC. Encoded protein: CASSRLAGAVSYNEQFF.

The V and J genes are TRBV2 and TRBJ1-1; no definite D call. V was clipped by 2 bases and J by 5 bases, with 18 bases between them. From germline, CDR1 is SNHLY and CDR2 FYNNEI. CDR3 length equals 16 residues. The DNA of the CDR3 is TGTGCCAGCAGTGAACTTCTCCGGGGTGTAAGGACTGAAGCTTTCTTT. Protein: CASSELLRGVRTEAFF.

The rearrangement links TRBV13 to TRBJ1-3; perhaps TRBD1 as D (5 bases). This CDR3 is built from 15 residues. The germline V gene encodes CDR1 PRHDT and CDR2 FYEKMQ (reference sequence). The V and J ends lost 5 bases and 5 bases respectively, with 16 bases between them. The CDR3 loop reads CASSTTGGNRNTIYF. CDR3 nucleotide sequence: TGTGCCAGCAGCACAACCGGGGGGAATCGAAACACCATATATTTT.

This rearrangement joins TRBV7-3 to TRBJ2-1; D remains unclear. Germline CDR1 SGHTA, CDR2 FQGTGA. This CDR3 is 15 amino acids long. V was cut by 2 bases and J by 8 bases, with 16 bases left in between. The CDR3 region has the DNA TGTGCCAGCAGCTTATGGGTGGGGTCGGAAGATGAGCAGTTCTTC. Protein sequence: CASSLWVGSEDEQFF. The entire variable domain, with the rest obtained from reference TRBV7-3 and TRBJ2-1, is as follows: GAGVSQTPSNKVTEKGKYVELRCDPISGHTALYWYRQSLGQGPEFLIYFQGTGAADDSGLPNDRFFAVRPEGSVSTLKIQRTERGDSAVYLCASSLWVGSEDEQFFGPGTRLTVL.

V usage is TRBV7-2 and J usage is TRBJ2-7, with unresolved D. The CDR3 is 15 residues long. The germline V and J ends were trimmed by 4 bases and 3 bases, with 16 bases remaining between them. Per the germline V gene, CDR1 is SGHTA and CDR2 is FQGNSA. This CDR3 reads CASSSTAGPLYEQYF. CDR3 sequence (DNA): TGTGCCAGCAGCTCTACAGCCGGCCCCCTCTACGAGCAGTACTTC.

The count of this clone is one. This rearrangement joins TRBV30 to TRBJ2-3; 11 bases fit TRBD2. CDR3 length: 16 amino acids. CDR1 GTSNPN and CDR2 SVGIG come from the germline V gene (reference sequence). V dropped 1 base and J dropped 5; count of bases not matched to a gene: 8. The CDR3 region has the DNA TGTGCCTGGAGTGGACCTAGCGGGGGGTTGGGAGATACGCAGTATTTT. Protein: CAWSGPSGGLGDTQYF.

This chain connects TRBV28 to TRBJ1-5; TRBD1 might be the D (5 bases). Germline V lookup: CDR1 MDHEN, CDR2 SYDVKM. V gave up 2 bases and J gave up 5 bases, with 13 bases separating them. CDR3 size: 15 residues. The CDR3 DNA is TGTGCCAGCAGTTTACGTCAGGGATGGGATCAGCCCCAGCATTTT. It is translated as CASSLRQGWDQPQHF.

The V gene is TRBV7-9, the J gene TRBJ2-2; D gene unclear. Germline CDR1 SEHNR, CDR2 FQNEAQ (reference sequence). The CDR3 has 14 amino acids. V lost 2 bases, J lost 4 bases, and 8 bases lay in between. This CDR3 reads CASSLSPSTGELFF. CDR3 DNA: TGTGCCAGCAGCTTAAGTCCGAGCACCGGGGAGCTGTTTTTT.

The chain employs TRBV5-1 and TRBJ1-1; the D is unclear. This CDR3 is built from 13 residues. The germline gives CDR1 SGHRS, CDR2 YFSETQ. V was trimmed by 4 bases and J by 4 bases, leaving 11 bases between them. As DNA, the CDR3 is TGCGCCAGCAGCGGCGCGGCGCGCACTGAAGCTTTCTTT. This translates into CASSGAARTEAFF.

The genes are TRBV9 and TRBJ1-2; D call uncertain. CDR3 length: 13 amino acids. V lost 3 bases and J lost 6, with 12 bases in between. Per germline, CDR1 SGDLS and CDR2 YYNGEE. The CDR3 sequence is CASSGALRDGYTF. The CDR3 DNA follows: TGTGCCAGCAGCGGTGCTTTGAGGGATGGCTACACCTTC.

CDR3 bases: TGCGCCAGCAGTTTTACAGGGGTGGACGAGCAGTACTTC. Protein product: CASSFTGVDEQYF. This sequence joins TRBV5-1 and TRBJ2-7, with 7 bases lining up with TRBD1. CDR1 is SGHRS and CDR2 is YFSETQ in the germline V gene. This CDR3 region has 13 residues. Losses at the gene ends were 5 bases for V and 5 bases for J; bases not matched to a gene: 7.

This clone was seen just once. The sample holds other DNA sequences that translate to the same CDR3. The V call is TRBV27, the J call TRBJ2-7; D is perhaps TRBD1 or TRBD2 (5 bases each). The CDR3 has 13 residues. The germline V and J ends were trimmed by 4 bases and 0 bases, with 7 bases remaining between them. Germline V gene sequence: CDR1 MNHEY, CDR2 SMNVEV (reference sequence). The CDR3 region is CASSWGSSYEQYF. CDR3 sequence (DNA): TGTGCCAGCAGTTGGGGGAGCTCCTACGAGCAGTACTTC.

This clone was seen more than once but under ten times. This chain connects TRBV6-5 to TRBJ1-4; D gene ambiguous. The germline V gene has CDR1 MNHEY and CDR2 SVGAGI. The CDR3 runs to 11 residues. V shed 5 bases and J shed 8 bases, with 6 bases lying between them. CDR3 sequence reads: CASSTGEKLFF. The CDR3 nucleotides are TGTGCCAGCAGTACGGGCGAAAAACTGTTTTTT.

The chain uses TRBV2 and TRBJ1-3; D ambiguous. V dropped 8 bases and J dropped 0 bases, with 11 bases sitting between them. Germline-derived CDR1 and CDR2 are SNHLY and FYNNEI. This CDR3 region has 14 residues. The CDR3 nucleotides read TGTGCCAGCGGTGCCCGCAGCTCTGGAAACACCATATATTTT. Translated: CASGARSSGNTIYF.

This chain joins TRBV4-1 and TRBJ1-1; tentative D call: TRBD1 (6 bases). V shed 0 bases and J shed 1 base, with 9 bases lying between them. The CDR3 extends over 15 amino acids. From germline, CDR1 is MGHRA and CDR2 YSYEKL. CDR3 residues: CASSQDGGSNTEAFF. In nucleotides, the CDR3 is TGCGCCAGCAGCCAAGATGGGGGCTCGAACACTGAAGCTTTCTTT.

Details on this clone: The sample holds other DNA sequences that translate to the same CDR3. This chain links TRBV28 with TRBJ2-1; D is ambiguous. Between the trimmed V and J ends, which lost 2 bases and 7 bases, there was a span of 3 bases. The CDR3 consists of 11 residues. Germline CDR1 and CDR2: MDHEN and SYDVKM. Here the CDR3 DNA reads TGTGCCAGCAGTTTAGGTAATGAGCAGTTCTTC. Residues: CASSLGNEQFF.

The rearrangement uses TRBV9 and TRBJ1-4, with D uncertain. V shed 7 bases and J shed 8 bases, with 9 bases lying between them. CDR1 is SGDLS and CDR2 is YYNGEE in the germline V gene. The CDR3 loop spans 11 amino acids. Here the CDR3 reads CASGSAEKLFF. The CDR3 DNA sequence: TGTGCCAGCGGGTCCGCAGAAAAACTGTTTTTT.